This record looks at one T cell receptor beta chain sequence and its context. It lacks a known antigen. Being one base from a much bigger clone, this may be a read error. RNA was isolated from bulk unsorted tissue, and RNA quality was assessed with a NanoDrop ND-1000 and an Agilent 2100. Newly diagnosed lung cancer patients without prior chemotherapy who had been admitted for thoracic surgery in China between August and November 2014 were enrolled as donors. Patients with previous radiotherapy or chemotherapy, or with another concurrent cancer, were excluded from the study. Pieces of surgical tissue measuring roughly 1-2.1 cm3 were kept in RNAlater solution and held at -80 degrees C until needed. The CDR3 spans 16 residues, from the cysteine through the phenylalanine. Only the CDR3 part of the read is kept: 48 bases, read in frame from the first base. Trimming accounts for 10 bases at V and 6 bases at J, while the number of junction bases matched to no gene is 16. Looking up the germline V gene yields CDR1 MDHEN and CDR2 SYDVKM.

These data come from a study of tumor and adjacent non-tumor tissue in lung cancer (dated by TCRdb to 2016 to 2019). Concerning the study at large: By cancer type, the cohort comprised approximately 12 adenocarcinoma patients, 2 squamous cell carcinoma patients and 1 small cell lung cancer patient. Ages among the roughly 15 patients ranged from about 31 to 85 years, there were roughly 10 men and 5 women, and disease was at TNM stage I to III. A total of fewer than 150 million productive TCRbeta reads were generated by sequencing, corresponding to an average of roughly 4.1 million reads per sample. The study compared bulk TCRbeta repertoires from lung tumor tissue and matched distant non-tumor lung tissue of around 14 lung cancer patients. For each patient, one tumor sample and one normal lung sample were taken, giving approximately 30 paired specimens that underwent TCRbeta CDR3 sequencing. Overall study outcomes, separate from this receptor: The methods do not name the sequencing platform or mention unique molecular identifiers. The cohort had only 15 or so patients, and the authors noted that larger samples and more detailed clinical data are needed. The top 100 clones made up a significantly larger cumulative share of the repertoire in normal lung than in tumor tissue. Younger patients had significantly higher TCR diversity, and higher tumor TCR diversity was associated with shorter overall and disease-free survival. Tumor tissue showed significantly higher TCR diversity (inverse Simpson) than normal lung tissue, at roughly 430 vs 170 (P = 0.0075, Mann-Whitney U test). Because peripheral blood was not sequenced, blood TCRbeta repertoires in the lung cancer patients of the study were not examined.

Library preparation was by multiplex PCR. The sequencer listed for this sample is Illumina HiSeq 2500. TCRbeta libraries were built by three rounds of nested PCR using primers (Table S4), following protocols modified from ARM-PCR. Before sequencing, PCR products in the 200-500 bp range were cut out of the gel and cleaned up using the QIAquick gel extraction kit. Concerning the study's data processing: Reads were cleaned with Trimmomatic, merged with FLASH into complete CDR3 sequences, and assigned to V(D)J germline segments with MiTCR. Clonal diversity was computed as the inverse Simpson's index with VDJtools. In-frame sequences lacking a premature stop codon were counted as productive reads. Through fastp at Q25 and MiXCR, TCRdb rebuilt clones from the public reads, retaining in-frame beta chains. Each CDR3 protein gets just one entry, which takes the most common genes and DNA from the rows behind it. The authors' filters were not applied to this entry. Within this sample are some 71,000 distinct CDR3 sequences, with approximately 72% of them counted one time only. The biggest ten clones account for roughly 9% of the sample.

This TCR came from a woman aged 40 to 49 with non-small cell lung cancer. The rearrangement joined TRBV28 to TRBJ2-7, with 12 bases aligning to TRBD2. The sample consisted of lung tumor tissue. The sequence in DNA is TGTGCCACCACCCAGACTAGCGGGAGAGGGAACTGCGAGCAGTACTTC. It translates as CATTQTSGRGNCEQYF.